This TCR beta chain was obtained from a study of beta chain features in type 1 diabetes. Study-wide context: The patients were much like the healthy donors in age, gender and cell yields. There were approximately 100 million sorted cells examined across all samples.

This CDR3 has 16 amino acids. V lost 5 bases to trimming and J lost 1 base, with 15 bases between them. CDR1 and CDR2 from the germline V gene are SEHNR and FQNEAQ (reference sequence). Study conclusions and caveats: Within patients, naive, central memory and Treg TCRB repertoires seemed more similar than within healthy donors. In every one of the four CD4+ subsets, TCRB CDR3s were moderately but significantly shorter in Type 1 diabetes patients.

Concerning this clone: What it binds is unknown.

The entirety of the isolated RNA underwent reverse transcription, so expressed TCRB transcripts were sequenced. Average reads for naive, central memory and regulatory T cell samples were about 4 million. TCRdb's copy holds only in-frame clones and misses some; the assay was immunoSEQ multiplex PCR. The sample lists about 700,000 clones, around an eighth occurring once. The receptor was isolated from a man between 18 and 35 years old with type 1 diabetes. The V gene is TRBV7-9, the J gene TRBJ2-1; no firm D call. Sequenced sample: naive CD4+ T cells from blood. CDR3 bases: TGTGCCAGCAGCCAGTGGACCGCACCTTCCTACAATGAGCAGTTCTTC. Its translation is CASSQWTAPSYNEQFF.